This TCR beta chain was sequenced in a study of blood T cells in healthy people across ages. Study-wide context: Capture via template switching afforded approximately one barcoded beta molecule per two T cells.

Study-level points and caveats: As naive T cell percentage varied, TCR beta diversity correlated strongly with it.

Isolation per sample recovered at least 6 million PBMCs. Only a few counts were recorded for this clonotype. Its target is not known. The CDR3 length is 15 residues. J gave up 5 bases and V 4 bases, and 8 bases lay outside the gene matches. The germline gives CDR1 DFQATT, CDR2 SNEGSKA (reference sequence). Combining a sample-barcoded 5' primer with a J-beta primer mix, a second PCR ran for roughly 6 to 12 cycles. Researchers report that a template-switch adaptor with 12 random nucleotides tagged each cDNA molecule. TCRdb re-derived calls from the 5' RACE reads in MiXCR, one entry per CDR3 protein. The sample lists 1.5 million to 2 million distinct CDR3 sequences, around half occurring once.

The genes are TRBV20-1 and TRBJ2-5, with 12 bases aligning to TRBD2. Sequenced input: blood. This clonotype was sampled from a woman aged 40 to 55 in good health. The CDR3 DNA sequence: TGCAGTGCTACTCTGGGGACTAGCGGGTCGGAGACCCAGTACTTC. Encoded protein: CSATLGTSGSETQYF.